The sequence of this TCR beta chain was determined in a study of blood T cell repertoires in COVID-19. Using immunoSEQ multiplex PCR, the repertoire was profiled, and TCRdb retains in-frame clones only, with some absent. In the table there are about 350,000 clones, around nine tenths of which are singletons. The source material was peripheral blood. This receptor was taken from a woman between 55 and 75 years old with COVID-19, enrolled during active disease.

The CDR3: CASSHRTGSGNQPQHF. The CDR3 coding sequence is TGTGCCAGCAGTCACCGGACAGGTTCAGGGAATCAGCCCCAGCATTTT. The chain couples TRBV27 to TRBJ1-5; 7 bases agree with TRBD1. V trimming: 5 bases; J trimming: 4 bases; junction bases outside the gene matches: 11. The CDR3 runs 16 residues. Germline CDR1 MNHEY, CDR2 SMNVEV (reference sequence).